Below are 17 T cell receptor beta chains sequenced from a single sample in a study of Graves' ophthalmopathy and Graves' hyperthyroidism. From RNA, the CDR3 regions of TCR beta chains were amplified and sequenced. The library came from an HTBI-primed first-round RT-PCR and a second-round multiplex PCR. TCRdb analysed the multiplex PCR reads with MiXCR anew, one entry per CDR3 protein. This table has approximately 330,000 distinct CDR3 sequences, 17% appearing once. Material: peripheral blood. These TCRs come from an adult man with Graves' ophthalmopathy.

This clonotype was observed at least ten times. This rearrangement joins TRBV12-3 or TRBV12-4 to TRBJ2-5; 11 nucleotides agree with TRBD2. This CDR3 is 17 amino acids long. J gave up 0 bases and V 7 bases, and 10 bases lay outside the gene matches. As DNA, the CDR3 is TGTGCCAGCAAAGGGCTAGCGGGGGGCCAGTACCAAGAGACCCAGTACTTC. Amino acid sequence: CASKGLAGGQYQETQYF.

The rearrangement joins TRBV7-2 to TRBJ2-2, with D perhaps TRBD1 (5 bases). V was cut by 5 bases and J by 3 bases, with 7 bases left in between. Germline values: CDR1 SGHTA, CDR2 FQGNSA. The CDR3 runs to 13 residues. CDR3 in amino acids: CASSPGYTGELFF. As DNA, the CDR3 is TGTGCCAGCAGCCCAGGGTACACCGGGGAGCTGTTTTTT. The full variable domain, in which reference TRBV7-2 and TRBJ2-2 provide the parts outside the CDR3, is GAGVSQSPSNKVTEKGKDVELRCDPISGHTALYWYRQSLGQGLEFLIYFQGNSAPDKSGLPSDRFSAERTGGSVSTLTIQRTQQEDSAVYLCASSPGYTGELFFGEGSRLTVL.

In this sample, this clonotype turned up many times. Here the CDR3 DNA reads TGTGCCAGCAGTCGCGCGGGGGTCTCTGGAAACACCATATATTTT. It is translated as CASSRAGVSGNTIYF. This chain uses TRBV12-3 or TRBV12-4 with TRBJ1-3; D possibly corresponds to TRBD1 (5 bases). Between the trimmed V and J ends, which lost 5 bases and 0 bases, there was a span of 11 bases. CDR3 size: 15 residues.

This clonotype has ten or more counts. The V gene is TRBV5-8, the J gene TRBJ2-7; a possible D gene is TRBD1 (6 bases). The CDR3 is made up of 15 amino acids. V was cut by 6 bases and J by 5 bases, with 21 bases left in between. Looked up from germline, CDR1 is SGHTS and CDR2 is YDEGEE. The CDR3 is CASISQGKIVHEQYF. CDR3 nucleotide sequence: TGTGCCAGCATCTCTCAGGGGAAGATCGTCCACGAGCAGTACTTC. The whole variable domain, filled in from reference TRBV5-8 and TRBJ2-7, reads EAGVTQSPTHLIKTRGQQATLRCSPISGHTSVYWYQQALGLGLQFLLWYDEGEERNRGNFPPRFSGRQFPNYSSELNVNALELEDSALYLCASISQGKIVHEQYFGPGTRLTVT.

The rearrangement links TRBV12-3 or TRBV12-4 to TRBJ1-2; 10 positions agree with TRBD1. CDR3 length: 16 residues. The J segment lost 4 bases and the V segment lost 3 bases, leaving 8 bases of the junction unmatched. The CDR3, as DNA: TGTGCCAGCAGTTTTGGACCCGGACAGGGGGGCTATGGCTACACCTTC. The encoded protein is CASSFGPGQGGYGYTF.

J is TRBJ1-5 and V is TRBV15; unclear D gene. CDR1 and CDR2 (germline): LNHNV, YYDKDF (reference sequence). The CDR3 is 15 residues long. V was clipped by 5 bases and J by 1 base, with 12 bases between them. Written as DNA, the CDR3 is TGTGCCACCAGCCGTACCGTCGAGAGCAATCAGCCCCAGCATTTT. Its translation is CATSRTVESNQPQHF.

This clonotype was seen many times. The chain joins TRBV28 to TRBJ2-5; D is possibly TRBD2 (5 bases). CDR3 length: 13 residues. V was shortened by 4 bases and J by 9 bases, with 15 bases between the two germline ends. The germline V gene has CDR1 MDHEN and CDR2 SYDVKM. CDR3 loop: CASSSGGEEAQYF. Written as DNA, the CDR3 is TGTGCCAGCAGTTCCGGTGGCGAGGAGGCCCAGTACTTC.

The chain recombines TRBV28 with TRBJ2-7; 13 bases agree with TRBD2. Trimming at V came to 4 bases and at J to 7 bases, leaving 1 base not matched to a gene. Germline CDR1 MDHEN, CDR2 SYDVKM. The CDR3 is 13 residues long. CDR3 sequence reads: CASSSGLAGEQYF. The CDR3 bases are TGTGCCAGCAGTTCGGGACTAGCGGGGGAGCAGTACTTC.

The table lists this clonotype with many counts. For the CDR3, the DNA is TGCGCCAGCAGCCAATCGGGACAGGGCTATGGCTACACCTTC. Its protein is CASSQSGQGYGYTF. This sequence joins TRBV4-3 and TRBJ1-2, with 9 bases identical to TRBD1. V lost 2 bases and J lost 4; bases outside the gene matches: 2. The CDR3 is made up of 14 amino acids. Germline CDR1 reads LGHNA; CDR2 reads YSLEER.

At least ten counts were recorded for this clonotype. V and J are TRBV6-2 or TRBV6-3 and TRBJ2-4, with TRBD2 matching over 7 bases. CDR1 is MNHEY and CDR2 is SVGEGT in the germline V gene. The CDR3 length is 16 residues. V was pared by 2 bases and J by 0 bases, with 4 bases of the junction left unmatched. The CDR3 sequence is CASSYRAGIAKNIQYF. CDR3 sequence (DNA): TGTGCCAGCAGTTACCGAGCGGGGATAGCCAAAAACATTCAGTACTTC.

Many counts were recorded for this clonotype. This chain connects TRBV11-2 to TRBJ2-7; 9 bases match TRBD2. The trim removed 5 bases at V and 3 bases at J, leaving 17 bases unmatched. The V gene's germline CDR1 is SGHAT and CDR2 FQNNGV. The CDR3 contains 18 residues. The CDR3 bases are TGTGCCAGCAGCCTCCCCCTCGCGGGGGGGGCTTCTTTCTACGAGCAGTACTTC. This translates into CASSLPLAGGASFYEQYF.

This clonotype was seen many times. The CDR3 coding sequence is TGCAGCGTTCATCTAGCGGGGTTCGGGGAGCTGTTTTTT. It is translated as CSVHLAGFGELFF. This chain uses TRBV29-1 with TRBJ2-2; 9 bases line up with TRBD2. Germline V gene lookup returns CDR1 SQVTM and CDR2 ANQGSEA. This CDR3 is 13 amino acids long. V shed 5 bases, J shed 7 bases, and the junction held 5 bases outside the gene matches.

This clonotype was found many times. The rearrangement links TRBV6-2 or TRBV6-3 to TRBJ2-7; 9 nucleotides line up with TRBD1. The CDR3 sequence is 16 residues long. The V segment lost 6 bases and the J segment 4 bases; nucleotides outside the gene matches: 13. In germline, CDR1 is MNHEY, CDR2 SVGEGT. CDR3 nucleotide sequence: TGTGCCAGCAGCCGCCCAGGGACAGGGATATCATACGAGCAGTACTTC. Translating gives CASSRPGTGISYEQYF.

This clonotype was picked up many times. The rearrangement joins TRBV30 to TRBJ1-5; D possibly corresponds to TRBD1 (5 bases). Germline V gene data show CDR1 as GTSNPN and CDR2 as SVGIG (reference sequence). This CDR3 is built from 14 residues. Trimming pared 3 bases from V and 0 bases from J, leaving 9 bases between. The CDR3 here is CAWRTAGSNQPQHF. The CDR3 nucleotides read TGTGCCTGGAGGACAGCTGGTAGCAATCAGCCCCAGCATTTT.

This clonotype has more than one count but fewer than ten. The chain carries TRBV18 and TRBJ1-2; possibly TRBD1 for D (5 bases). The CDR3 sequence is 15 residues long. Trimming pared 3 bases from V and 4 bases from J, leaving 15 bases between. Germline CDR1 and CDR2: KGHSH and LQKENI. The CDR3 DNA is TGTGCCAGCTCACCTGGCTCGGGGGATTTCTATGGCTACACCTTC. It is translated as CASSPGSGDFYGYTF.

This clonotype was observed many times. The CDR3 reads CASSLTSGSGEQYF. The DNA for the CDR3 is TGTGCCAGCAGCTTAACTAGCGGGAGTGGCGAGCAGTACTTC. The genes are TRBV11-2 and TRBJ2-7, with 11 positions matching TRBD2. In germline, CDR1 is SGHAT, CDR2 FQNNGV. Trimming removed 2 bases from V and 6 bases from J; junction bases left unmatched: 3. The CDR3 is made up of 14 amino acids.

This clonotype appeared many times. This chain joins TRBV20-1 and TRBJ2-7, with TRBD1 identical over 9 bases. The ends lost 3 bases at V and 2 bases at J; junction bases unmatched: 17. The CDR3 is 18 amino acids. CDR1 DFQATT and CDR2 SNEGSKA come from the germline V gene (reference sequence). This chain's CDR3 is CSASPSGQGLFPTYEQYF. The CDR3, as DNA: TGCAGTGCTAGTCCATCGGGACAGGGCCTCTTCCCCACCTACGAGCAGTACTTC.